The 17 T cell receptor beta chains presented below share a single source sample, sequenced in a study of CD8 T cells in Susac syndrome. With random hexamers, reverse transcription was performed on about 0.5 to 1 ug of RNA. TCRdb re-analysed the immunoSEQ multiplex PCR reads in MiXCR, keeping a single row per CDR3 protein. The profile shows 150,000 to 200,000 distinct CDR3 sequences, just under 95% of them singletons. The specimen was CD4+ T cells from PBMCs. The receptors shown here come from a human donor in good health.

The chain joins TRBV4-2 to TRBJ2-3; 11 positions agree with TRBD2. Germline V CDR1 and CDR2: LGHNA, YNFKEQ. J was trimmed by 5 bases and V by 0 bases; bases with no gene match: 10. This CDR3 is built from 18 residues. Here the CDR3 reads CASSQDLRLAGGRDTQYF. For the CDR3, the DNA is TGTGCCAGCAGCCAAGATCTCCGCCTAGCGGGGGGTAGAGATACGCAGTATTTT.

The genes are TRBV11-1 and TRBJ1-5, with a possible D match to TRBD1 (5 bases). The CDR3 consists of 13 residues. Deletions cut 10 bases from V and 6 bases from J, with 16 bases between. Germline assignment: CDR1 SGHAT and CDR2 FQDESV (reference sequence). In DNA form, the CDR3 reads TGTGCCACCGCGAAAGGGGAGGGTCAGCCCCAGCATTTT. Amino acid sequence: CATAKGEGQPQHF.

This rearrangement joins TRBV5-1 to TRBJ2-3, with 9 bases matching TRBD2. The CDR3 has 16 amino acids. Germline-derived CDR1 and CDR2 are SGHRS and YFSETQ. V shed 4 bases and J 1 base; nucleotides not matched to a gene: 7. CDR3 nucleotides: TGCGCCAGCAGCACCGGGACTAGCCGCGGCACAGATACGCAGTATTTT. Translating gives CASSTGTSRGTDTQYF.

The rearrangement uses TRBV11-2 and TRBJ1-4; D possibly corresponds to TRBD1 (5 bases). Looked up from germline, CDR1 is SGHAT and CDR2 is FQNNGV. V lost 2 bases and J 8 bases, leaving 15 bases between the germline ends. The CDR3 runs to 15 residues. CDR3: CASSLTGTSHEKLFF. In DNA, the CDR3 is TGTGCCAGCAGCTTAACCGGGACCTCTCACGAAAAACTGTTTTTT.

The chain recombines TRBV5-6 with TRBJ2-3; 11 bases agree with TRBD2. Germline-derived CDR1 and CDR2 are SGHDT and YYEEEE. The CDR3 totals 14 residues. V was pared by 4 bases and J by 5 bases, with 3 bases of the junction left unmatched. CDR3 region: CASSPTSGGDTQYF. The CDR3 nucleotides read TGTGCCAGCAGCCCTACTAGCGGGGGAGATACGCAGTATTTT. Full variable domain (rest looked up from reference TRBV5-6 and TRBJ2-3): DAGVTQSPTHLIKTRGQQVTLRCSPKSGHDTVSWYQQALGQGPQFIFQYYEEEERQRGNFPDRFSGHQFPNYSSELNVNALLLGDSALYLCASSPTSGGDTQYFGPGTRLTVL.

The CDR3 DNA reads TGTGCCAGCAGCATCTCGGAGACCCAGTACTTC. It yields the protein CASSISETQYF. The chain employs TRBV7-2 and TRBJ2-5; D unclear. Germline V gene lookup returns CDR1 SGHTA and CDR2 FQGNSA. This CDR3 has 11 amino acids. Trimming left V 5 bases short and J 5 bases short, with 6 bases between.

The chain uses TRBV6-4 and TRBJ1-6; D might be TRBD1 (5 bases). From germline, CDR1 is MRHNA and CDR2 SNTAGT. V was shortened by 0 bases and J by 10 bases, with 16 bases between the two germline ends. This CDR3 has 16 amino acids. Here the CDR3 reads CASSDSEVLWGSPLHF. The CDR3 coding sequence is TGTGCCAGCAGTGACTCGGAAGTGCTTTGGGGGTCACCCCTCCACTTT.

The table lists this clonotype with a count of one. The chain combines TRBV29-1 with TRBJ1-1, with D perhaps matching TRBD1 (5 bases). CDR1 is SQVTM and CDR2 is ANQGSEA in the germline V gene. There are 12 residues in the CDR3. Trimming cost V 7 bases and J 4 bases, with 13 bases left between them. CDR3 sequence reads: CSALGDLTEAFF. As DNA, the CDR3 is TGCAGCGCCCTGGGGGACCTCACTGAAGCTTTCTTT.

The V call is TRBV6-1, the J call TRBJ2-5; possibly TRBD1 for D (6 bases). Germline-derived CDR1 and CDR2 are MNHNS and SASEGT. The V end was cut by 5 bases, the J end by 4 bases, with 14 bases between. The CDR3 has 14 residues. The CDR3 DNA sequence: TGTGCCAGCAGTCCCGGACAGTCCGCAGAGACCCAGTACTTC. Translation: CASSPGQSAETQYF.

The J gene is TRBJ2-1, the V gene TRBV20-1; D perhaps matches TRBD2 (6 bases). Germline assignment: CDR1 DFQATT and CDR2 SNEGSKA (reference sequence). V was cut by 3 bases and J by 11 bases, with 11 bases left in between. The CDR3 extends over 11 amino acids. The CDR3 sequence is CSAREGPKQFF. CDR3 coding DNA: TGCAGTGCTAGGGAGGGTCCGAAGCAGTTCTTC.

The chain has TRBV7-8 and TRBJ1-3; D is unresolved. CDR1 is SGHVS, CDR2 FQNEAQ, per germline. This CDR3 spans 14 amino acids. The V gene lost 4 bases and the J gene lost 7 bases, with 14 bases spanning the gap. CDR3 residues: CASSSPSIGNTIYF. The CDR3 coding sequence is TGTGCCAGCAGCTCCCCGAGTATAGGGAACACCATATATTTT.

This chain connects TRBV2 to TRBJ2-3, with a tentative D call TRBD1 (7 bases). Germline V gene sequence: CDR1 SNHLY, CDR2 FYNNEI. CDR3 size: 16 residues. Trimming removed 6 bases from V and 2 bases from J, with 18 bases in between. The DNA of the CDR3 is TGTGCCAGCAGGAGGGACAGAGGGGGGTACACAGATACGCAGTATTTT. This encodes CASRRDRGGYTDTQYF.

J is TRBJ2-1 and V is TRBV7-3; TRBD2 matches 16 bases. Germline lookup yields CDR1 SGHTA and CDR2 FQGTGA. J was trimmed by 9 bases and V by 5 bases; bases with no gene match: 4. There are 15 residues in the CDR3. The CDR3 region has the DNA TGTGCCAGCAGCCAGGGACTAGCGGGGGGGCCTGAGCAGTTCTTC. Protein sequence: CASSQGLAGGPEQFF.

The chain recombines TRBV7-6 with TRBJ1-3; D gene ambiguous. The length of the CDR3 is 13 residues. The V gene's germline CDR1 is SGHVS and CDR2 FNYEAQ. Trimming left V 0 bases short and J 4 bases short, with 4 bases between. CDR3 protein: CASSLASGNTIYF. CDR3 nucleotides: TGTGCCAGCAGCTTAGCGTCCGGAAACACCATATATTTT. The entire variable domain, with the rest obtained from reference TRBV7-6 and TRBJ1-3, is as follows: GAGVSQSPRYKVTKRGQDVALRCDPISGHVSLYWYRQALGQGPEFLTYFNYEAQQDKSGLPNDRFSAERPEGSISTLTIQRTEQRDSAMYRCASSLASGNTIYFGEGSWLTVV.

About this clonotype itself: The junction departs from the called germline gene at one end, perhaps through a read error. The rearrangement joins TRBV2 to TRBJ2-6, with D unresolved. In germline, CDR1 is SNHLY, CDR2 FYNNEI. The CDR3 loop spans 13 amino acids. The CDR3 protein is CASSASGTNVLTF. The DNA of the CDR3 is TGTGCCAGCAGTGCCTCTGGGACCAACGTCCTGACTTTC.

V gene TRBV20-1 combines with J gene TRBJ2-6; unclear D gene. CDR3 length equals 16 residues. Germline CDR1 and CDR2: DFQATT and SNEGSKA (reference sequence). V was pared by 0 bases and J by 0 bases, with 9 bases between. The CDR3 DNA follows: TGCAGTGCTAGAGATAGCCAGTTCTCTGGGGCCAACGTCCTGACTTTC. It is translated as CSARDSQFSGANVLTF.

V gene TRBV5-1 combines with J gene TRBJ2-7; 11 nucleotides agree with TRBD1. Germline loops: CDR1 SGHRS, CDR2 YFSETQ. The junction had 5 bases not matched to a gene; V was cut back by 2 bases and J by 4 bases. The CDR3 spans 15 residues. For the CDR3, the DNA is TGCGCCAGCAGCTTCCTGGGGACAGGGGGGTACGAGCAGTACTTC. It encodes CASSFLGTGGYEQYF.